Sequencing of this T cell receptor (beta chain) was carried out in a study of T cells after posttransplantation cyclophosphamide (dated by TCRdb to the mid-2010s). The study in broad terms: Using TRB sequencing, the study followed how the T cell repertoire reconstituted after myeloablative bone marrow transplantation in which posttransplantation cyclophosphamide served as GVHD prophylaxis. Samples from 30 to 35 PTCy-treated patients, along with samples from some 17 of their related bone marrow donors, underwent antigen receptor sequencing. Blood from every one of the 34 PTCy patients who had 1-year posttransplant specimens underwent TRB sequencing. TRB sequencing was also done on up to 3 additional blood samples from 2 to 5.2 years after transplant in 3 patients, and on pretransplant blood from 4 patients. TRA and TRB clonality were tightly correlated in roughly ten samples, so subsequent TCR analyses focused on TRB only. Public TRB sequences were queried against a database of over 3,500 sequences associated with responses to pathogens, tumor antigens, self-antigens and alloantigens. Results and caveats for the whole study, not just this receptor: At 1-2 months, donor-recipient similarity was low but rose over the first year, and the later blood repertoires were often dominated by donor CD8+ memory clones. The TRB repertoires of T cells infiltrating skin or the GI tract showed only limited overlap with the TRB repertoires found in blood. Across approximately 45 patients, TRB clonality was highly associated with recipient CMV seropositivity and CMV reactivation, and PTCy diversity was similar to diversity in CNI/methotrexate controls.

Regarding this clone: This receptor's antigen is unknown. Base quality data are lacking; no much larger clone is found one base away.

CDR1 MNHEY and CDR2 SVGAGI are derived from the germline V gene. The germline V end is reduced by 6 bases and the J end by 8 bases; junction bases left unmatched: 6. CDR3 length: 12 amino acids, cysteine to phenylalanine. Only the CDR3 region is kept as DNA, spanning 36 bases read in frame from base 1. Related bone marrow donors provided peripheral blood samples on the day of marrow donation. Naive T cells were defined as viable CD3+CD4+ or CD3+CD8+ cells that were CCR7+CD45RA+CD45RO-CD95-CD27+CD28+. Peripheral blood and bone marrow mononuclear cells were isolated by Ficoll-Hypaque density centrifugation and cryopreserved. CD4+ and CD8+ T cells, including naive and memory subsets, were sorted by FACS on a FACSAria II. Genomic DNA was the input for TRB sequencing, which was run either with the immunoSEQ assay at survey resolution or with the hsTCRB kit. Per the original workflow: Initial read processing used immunoSEQ software, and repertoire analyses used the LymphoSeq R package. Clonality was computed as 1 minus normalized Shannon entropy; Gini coefficient was also calculated for each TRB dataset. Phenotypes of unsorted samples were inferred by mapping TRB sequences from sorted subsets of the recipient or donor onto unsorted samples of the same recipient. Entries here come from immuneACCESS through TCRdb and include only in-frame sequences with V and J called. Some clones fail to appear in such tables; in the studies checked, an unresolved V gene covers under half of the shortfall, and the cause of the remainder is unknown. The D gene and trimming were derived from the DNA, and the V and J assignments and clone size from that table. This sample comprises about 21,000 clones, roughly 98% of them detected only once. The top ten hold about 0.14% of the sample.

The sequenced material came from naive CD8+ T cells sorted from PBMCs. The sequence joins TRBV6-5 to TRBJ1-2; 7 middle bases align to TRBD1. The TCR was taken from a man aged 35 to 55 in good health, CMV-negative, and a related stem cell transplant donor. The bases read TGTGCCAGCAGAGATGACAGGGAAGGCTACACCTTC. This yields the protein CASRDDREGYTF.